These 3 T cell receptor beta chains share one sample of origin, sequenced in a study of blood T cell repertoires in COVID-19 (dated by TCRdb to the early 2020s). Library preparation employed the immunoSEQ multiplex PCR assay. TCRdb carries this immuneACCESS record with in-frame sequences only. Its versions omit some clonotypes, under half of them owing to an unresolved V gene in the studies checked, with the rest unexplained. The sample table records 90,000 to 120,000 clones; about four fifths of these occur just once. The top ten constitute 4% to 5.5% of the sample. Sequencing was performed on peripheral blood. These receptors came from a man aged 70-80 years with acute or convalescent COVID-19.

This clone has just one count. This rearrangement joins TRBV10-3 to TRBJ1-1; 8 nucleotides line up with TRBD1. CDR3 length equals 14 residues. The J segment lost 1 base and the V segment lost 8 bases, leaving 6 bases of the junction unmatched. Germline CDR1 ENHRY, CDR2 SYGVKD. The CDR3 sequence: CAIQQGAENTEAFF. The CDR3 DNA is TGTGCCATCCAGCAGGGGGCGGAGAACACTGAAGCTTTCTTT.

This chain connects TRBV2 to TRBJ2-2; the D gene is possibly TRBD1 (6 bases). Trimming cost V 8 bases and J 10 bases, with 17 bases left between them. Germline-derived CDR1 and CDR2 are SNHLY and FYNNEI. The length of the CDR3 is 13 residues. CDR3 DNA: TGTGCCAGCCGACGGGACACCGGGGAGGAGCTGTTTTTT. Residues: CASRRDTGEELFF. Looking up the rest from reference TRBV2 and TRBJ2-2 gives the full variable domain: EPEVTQTPSHQVTQMGQEVILRCVPISNHLYFYWYRQILGQKVEFLVSFYNNEISEKSEIFDDQFSVERPDGSNFTLKIRSTKLEDSAMYFCASRRDTGEELFFGEGSRLTVL.

This chain uses TRBV6-4 with TRBJ2-1; 7 bases match TRBD2. V lost 3 bases and J lost 0; bases outside the gene matches: 2. CDR1 is MRHNA and CDR2 is SNTAGT in the germline V gene. The CDR3 runs 15 residues. For the CDR3, the DNA is TGTGCCAGCAGTGAGAGCGGGACCTCCTACAATGAGCAGTTCTTC. Translating it yields CASSESGTSYNEQFF.